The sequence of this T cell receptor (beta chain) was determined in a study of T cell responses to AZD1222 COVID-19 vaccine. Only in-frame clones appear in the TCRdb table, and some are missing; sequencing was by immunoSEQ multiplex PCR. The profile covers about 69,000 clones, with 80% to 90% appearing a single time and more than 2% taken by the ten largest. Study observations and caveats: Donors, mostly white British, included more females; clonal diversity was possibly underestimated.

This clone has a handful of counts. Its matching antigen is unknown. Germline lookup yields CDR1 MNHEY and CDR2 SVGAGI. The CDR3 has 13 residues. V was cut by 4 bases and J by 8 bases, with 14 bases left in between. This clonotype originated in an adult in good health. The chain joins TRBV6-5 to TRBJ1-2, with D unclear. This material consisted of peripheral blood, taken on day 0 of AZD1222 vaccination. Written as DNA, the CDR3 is TGTGCCAGCAGTTTAACACGAACGGGGGGCTACACCTTC. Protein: CASSLTRTGGYTF.